The source of this TCR beta chain is a study of tumor and adjacent non-tumor tissue in lung cancer. Whole-study context: Stage I to III disease affected 9 to 10 men and 5 women aged about 31 to 85. Each sample yielded 3.9 million or so productive TCRbeta reads on average. General study findings and limits: Top 100 clones took a larger repertoire share in normal lung. Significantly higher TCR diversity was found in tumor than normal lung.

CDR1 and CDR2 (germline): MDHEN, SYDVKM. The CDR3 sequence is 11 residues long. V was shortened by 6 bases and J by 10 bases, with 10 bases between the two germline ends. A modified ARM-PCR protocol with three rounds of nested PCR amplified TCRbeta. MiXCR, run by TCRdb on the multiplex PCR reads, gives a single entry per CDR3 protein. The repertoire holds roughly 70,000 distinct CDR3 sequences, with about three quarters as singletons. This clonotype appeared once. Its specificity is unknown. This is likely a read error, given that the CDR3 carries no conserved phenylalanine or tryptophan at its end. The template was RNA from unsorted bulk tissue.

The chain recombines TRBV28 with TRBJ2-1; D uncertain. The sequencing sample was made of lung tumor tissue. The receptor comes from a man between 60 and 75 years old with non-small cell lung cancer. The CDR3 spells CASSTWGEQFL. Here the CDR3 DNA reads TGTGCCAGCAGCACATGGGGAGAGCAGTTCTTA.